These 19 T cell receptor beta chains were sequenced from one sample in a study of cytomegalovirus exposure and HLA in healthy donors. Researchers ran the PCR with 60 Vbeta and 13 Jbeta primers. Generated by immunoSEQ multiplex PCR, the TCRdb table keeps only in-frame clones and is missing some. The sample yields 200,000 to 250,000 clones, 70% seen once. Sequenced sample: PBMCs. These receptors were obtained from a middle-aged man in good health and CMV-seropositive.

This chain joins TRBV9 and TRBJ2-7, with 10 positions matching TRBD2. This CDR3 is built from 17 residues. Germline V gene sequence: CDR1 SGDLS, CDR2 YYNGEE. The V gene end was trimmed by 0 bases and the J gene end by 2 bases; junction bases not matched to a gene: 8. The CDR3, as DNA: TGTGCCAGCAGCGTAGGTAGTTTACTAGCGGGAACCTACGAGCAGTACTTC. It specifies CASSVGSLLAGTYEQYF.

Note on this clone: The sample carries other DNA sequences with the same CDR3. The chain uses TRBV2 and TRBJ1-2; tentative D call: TRBD1 (6 bases). Germline values: CDR1 SNHLY, CDR2 FYNNEI. This CDR3 region has 14 residues. Trimming took off 6 bases at V and 2 bases at J, with 13 bases between the two ends. CDR3 sequence (DNA): TGTGCCAGCAGGCCGGAGACAGGAAACTATGGCTACACCTTC. It codes for CASRPETGNYGYTF.

The genes are TRBV2 and TRBJ2-5; 16 nucleotides match TRBD2. The CDR3 sequence is 22 residues long. Germline-derived CDR1 and CDR2 are SNHLY and FYNNEI. V dropped 3 bases and J dropped 2; count of bases not matched to a gene: 18. The CDR3 DNA reads TGTGCCAGCAGTGACCGGCCGCCTCCGGGACTAGCGGGGGGGGATCAGCAAGAGACCCAGTACTTC. Amino acids: CASSDRPPPGLAGGDQQETQYF.

This clone was detected only a few times. The V call is TRBV11-2, the J call TRBJ1-5, with D possibly TRBD1 on 5 matching bases. V shed 0 bases and J shed 6 bases, with 18 bases lying between them. CDR3 length: 17 residues. Germline V gives CDR1 SGHAT, CDR2 FQNNGV. The CDR3, as DNA: TGTGCCAGCAGCTTAGATCTCATCGGGGGACTGGGTCAGCCCCAGCATTTT. Protein sequence: CASSLDLIGGLGQPQHF.

The chain couples TRBV6-1 to TRBJ2-7; 7 nucleotides align to TRBD1. The CDR3 is made up of 14 amino acids. V dropped 6 bases and J dropped 3; count of bases not matched to a gene: 8. Germline CDR1 MNHNS, CDR2 SASEGT. CDR3 residues: CASSLGGQLYEQYF. Here the CDR3 DNA reads TGTGCCAGCAGCCTAGGGGGACAGCTCTACGAGCAGTACTTC.

Only a few counts were recorded for this clone. CDR3 DNA: TGCAGCGTTGTTCCCAGCCGGGGCACTGAAGCTTTCTTT. The encoded protein is CSVVPSRGTEAFF. The chain links TRBV29-1 to TRBJ1-1; D gene unclear. The V end was cut by 4 bases, the J end by 4 bases, with 13 bases between. CDR1 and CDR2 from the germline V gene are SQVTM and ANQGSEA. The CDR3 sequence is 13 residues long. Using reference TRBV29-1 and TRBJ1-1 for the parts outside the CDR3, the full variable domain is SAVISQKPSRDICQRGTSLTIQCQVDSQVTMMFWYRQQPGQSLTLIATANQGSEATYESGFVIDKFPISRPNLTFSTLTVSNMSPEDSSIYLCSVVPSRGTEAFFGQGTRLTVV.

This chain links TRBV9 with TRBJ2-3, with D possibly matching TRBD1 (5 bases). This CDR3 has 15 amino acids. Germline V gives CDR1 SGDLS, CDR2 YYNGEE. V was trimmed by 5 bases and J by 0 bases, leaving 13 bases between them. The CDR3 sequence: CASSSQGVSTDTQYF. The CDR3 DNA reads as TGTGCCAGCAGTTCCCAGGGCGTTAGCACAGATACGCAGTATTTT.

The V call is TRBV2, the J call TRBJ1-2, with 9 nucleotides matching TRBD1. V was clipped by 7 bases and J by 8 bases; unmatched bases: 8. The germline CDR1 and CDR2 sequences are SNHLY and FYNNEI. The CDR3 spans 13 residues. The chain's CDR3 is CASTPTGGFGYTF. The CDR3 DNA reads as TGTGCCAGCACCCCGACAGGGGGGTTCGGCTACACCTTC.

This chain links TRBV7-6 with TRBJ2-7; TRBD2 aligns across 10 bases. Per germline, CDR1 SGHVS and CDR2 FNYEAQ. There are 13 residues in the CDR3. V lost 4 bases, J lost 9 bases, and 6 bases stayed unmatched. CDR3 nucleotide sequence: TGTGCCAGCAGCTCCGGACTAGCGGCCGGGCAGTACTTC. It is translated as CASSSGLAAGQYF.

The rearrangement links TRBV28 to TRBJ2-3, with 8 positions matching TRBD2. CDR3 length equals 15 residues. Germline CDR1 is MDHEN and CDR2 is SYDVKM. Losses at the gene ends were 6 bases for V and 0 bases for J; bases not matched to a gene: 5. CDR3 in amino acids: CASRLAGLSTDTQYF. The DNA of the CDR3 is TGTGCCAGCAGGCTAGCGGGCCTTAGCACAGATACGCAGTATTTT.

The J gene is TRBJ2-5, the V gene TRBV5-1, with 8 bases fitting TRBD2. The J call may be incorrect, as the DNA end agrees better with TRBJ2-7. The germline V gene encodes CDR1 SGHRS and CDR2 YFSETQ. This CDR3 comprises 14 residues. Written as DNA, the CDR3 is TGCGCCAGCAGCTTGGCTAGCGGGCCGGACGAGCAGTACTTC. This translates into CASSLASGPDEQYF.

The genes are TRBV28 and TRBJ2-5; 11 bases are shared with TRBD1. V trimming: 5 bases; J trimming: 2 bases; junction bases outside the gene matches: 7. The CDR3 is 16 amino acids. Germline V gene data show CDR1 as MDHEN and CDR2 as SYDVKM. The CDR3 DNA reads as TGTGCCAGCAGTCAACGGGACAGGGGGAGTCAAGAGACCCAGTACTTC. Translation: CASSQRDRGSQETQYF.

The chain carries TRBV19 and TRBJ2-7; tentatively, D is TRBD2 (6 bases). This CDR3 spans 13 amino acids. Germline V lookup: CDR1 LNHDA, CDR2 SQIVND (reference sequence). V gave up 8 bases and J gave up 0 bases, with 11 bases separating them. The CDR3 spells CASSSESSYEQYF. CDR3 sequence (DNA): TGTGCCAGTTCTAGCGAAAGCTCCTACGAGCAGTACTTC.

The rearrangement uses TRBV28 and TRBJ2-3; 7 positions match TRBD2. There are 15 residues in the CDR3. J lost 4 bases, V lost 5 bases, and 9 bases had no gene match. Germline-derived CDR1 and CDR2 are MDHEN and SYDVKM. CDR3 nucleotide sequence: TGTGCCAGCAGTCCCCCGGGGGGACTGGCAGATACGCAGTATTTT. It translates to CASSPPGGLADTQYF.

J is TRBJ2-1 and V is TRBV11-2; no definite D call. The germline gives CDR1 SGHAT, CDR2 FQNNGV. The CDR3 is 15 amino acids. V was pared by 1 base and J by 2 bases, with 9 bases between. CDR3 nucleotide sequence: TGTGCCAGCAGCTTAGGTCCAGACACCTACAATGAGCAGTTCTTC. Its protein is CASSLGPDTYNEQFF.

The chain joins TRBV19 to TRBJ1-5, with D maybe TRBD1 (5 bases). This CDR3 is 13 amino acids long. V lost 3 bases and J 8 bases, leaving 11 bases between the germline ends. Germline V gene data show CDR1 as LNHDA and CDR2 as SQIVND (reference sequence). The DNA for the CDR3 is TGTGCCAGTAGTATGGGGGGTCTTAAGCCCCAGCATTTT. This translates into CASSMGGLKPQHF.

The chain joins TRBV27 to TRBJ1-5, with D perhaps TRBD1 (6 bases). Trimming took 7 bases from V and 6 from J, leaving 13 bases between them. Germline V gives CDR1 MNHEY, CDR2 SMNVEV (reference sequence). The CDR3 has 13 amino acids. CDR3 bases: TGTGCCAGCAATGCAGGGGTAGGTCAGCCCCAGCATTTT. This translates into CASNAGVGQPQHF.

The chain couples TRBV5-1 to TRBJ2-1; the match to TRBD2 covers 13 bases. Looked up from germline, CDR1 is SGHRS and CDR2 is YFSETQ. This CDR3 spans 20 amino acids. Unmatched junction bases numbered 9, after V lost 0 bases and J lost 0 bases. CDR3: CASSLAGTSGVLSSYNEQFF. The CDR3 DNA is TGCGCCAGCAGCTTGGCGGGGACTAGCGGGGTCCTAAGCTCCTACAATGAGCAGTTCTTC.

This rearrangement joins TRBV19 to TRBJ2-2; 11 bases line up with TRBD1. This CDR3 region has 16 residues. Germline-derived CDR1 and CDR2 are LNHDA and SQIVND (reference sequence). The V gene end was trimmed by 6 bases and the J gene end by 6 bases; junction bases not matched to a gene: 9. The CDR3 loop is CASRPGTGGISGELFF. CDR3 in DNA: TGTGCCAGTAGGCCCGGGACAGGGGGAATTTCCGGGGAGCTGTTTTTT. Complete variable domain (other parts from reference TRBV19 and TRBJ2-2): DGGITQSPKYLFRKEGQNVTLSCEQNLNHDAMYWYRQDPGQGLRLIYYSQIVNDFQKGDIAEGYSVSREKKESFPLTVTSAQKNPTAFYLCASRPGTGGISGELFFGEGSRLTVL.